What follows is one T cell receptor beta chain and its context. TCRdb reprocessed the 5' RACE reads, with one entry per CDR3 protein and no DNA. The ten most abundant clones cover under 4.5% of a sample with hundreds of thousands of distinct CDR3 sequences. This specimen comes from a study of T cells expressing NK-cell markers. The CDR3 runs 15 residues. The germline V gene has CDR1 SGHTA and CDR2 FQGNSA. The J gene is TRBJ1-1, the V gene TRBV7-2; TCRdb returns TRBD1, unconfirmable since there is no DNA. The sample consisted of blood T cells: a sorted CD56 or NKG2C T cell subset, CD4+ or CD8+ T cells, or bulk PBMC T cells (not recorded which). The sequence derives from a man aged 18 to 29 in good health. CDR3 loop: CASSEPRGMNTEAFF.